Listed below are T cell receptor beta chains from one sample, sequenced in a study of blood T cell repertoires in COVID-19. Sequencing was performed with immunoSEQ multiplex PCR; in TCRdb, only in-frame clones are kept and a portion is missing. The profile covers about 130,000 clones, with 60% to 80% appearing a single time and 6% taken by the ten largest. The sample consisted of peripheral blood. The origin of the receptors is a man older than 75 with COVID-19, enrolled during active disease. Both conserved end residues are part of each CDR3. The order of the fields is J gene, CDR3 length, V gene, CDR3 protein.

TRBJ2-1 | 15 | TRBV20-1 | CSASYPGLPSNEQFF
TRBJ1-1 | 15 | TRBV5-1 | CASSPQTGEGTEAFF
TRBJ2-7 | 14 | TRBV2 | CASSFGGDGYEQYF
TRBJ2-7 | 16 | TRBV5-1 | CASSLAPEAGSYEQYF
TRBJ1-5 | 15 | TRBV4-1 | CASSQDPGGNQPQHF
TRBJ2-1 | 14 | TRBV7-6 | CASSSRLGEREQFF
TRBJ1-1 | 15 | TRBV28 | CASSPRQGKGTEAFF
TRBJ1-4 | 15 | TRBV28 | CASSRPPGQNEKLFF
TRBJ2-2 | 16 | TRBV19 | CASSTQLAGGTGELFF
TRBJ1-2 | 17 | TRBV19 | CASNNRDRGVANYGYTF
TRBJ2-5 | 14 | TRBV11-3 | CASSPAPSGETQYF
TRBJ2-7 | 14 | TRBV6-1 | CASSEVGYSYEQYF
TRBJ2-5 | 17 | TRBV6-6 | CASSRPRGRRHQETQYF
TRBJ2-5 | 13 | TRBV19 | CASSEGAGETQYF
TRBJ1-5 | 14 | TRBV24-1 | CATSVSGNNQPQHF
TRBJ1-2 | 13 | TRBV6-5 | CASRSGTAYGYTF
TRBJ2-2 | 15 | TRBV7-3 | CASSSSTGGTGELFF
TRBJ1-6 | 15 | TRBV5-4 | CASSSYRGKDSPLHF
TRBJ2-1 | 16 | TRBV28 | CASSFSSQVHRREQFF
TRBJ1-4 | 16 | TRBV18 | CASSTGQSPTNEKLFF
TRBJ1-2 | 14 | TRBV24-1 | CATSEGQGDYGYTF
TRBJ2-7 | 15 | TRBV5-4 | CASSSVGMLAYEQYF
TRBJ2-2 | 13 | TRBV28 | CASSQGLPGELFF
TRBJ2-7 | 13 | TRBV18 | CASSPPASHEQYF
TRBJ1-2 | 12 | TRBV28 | CASRSGGDGYTF
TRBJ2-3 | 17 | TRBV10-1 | CASSVGRPWFHSDTQYF